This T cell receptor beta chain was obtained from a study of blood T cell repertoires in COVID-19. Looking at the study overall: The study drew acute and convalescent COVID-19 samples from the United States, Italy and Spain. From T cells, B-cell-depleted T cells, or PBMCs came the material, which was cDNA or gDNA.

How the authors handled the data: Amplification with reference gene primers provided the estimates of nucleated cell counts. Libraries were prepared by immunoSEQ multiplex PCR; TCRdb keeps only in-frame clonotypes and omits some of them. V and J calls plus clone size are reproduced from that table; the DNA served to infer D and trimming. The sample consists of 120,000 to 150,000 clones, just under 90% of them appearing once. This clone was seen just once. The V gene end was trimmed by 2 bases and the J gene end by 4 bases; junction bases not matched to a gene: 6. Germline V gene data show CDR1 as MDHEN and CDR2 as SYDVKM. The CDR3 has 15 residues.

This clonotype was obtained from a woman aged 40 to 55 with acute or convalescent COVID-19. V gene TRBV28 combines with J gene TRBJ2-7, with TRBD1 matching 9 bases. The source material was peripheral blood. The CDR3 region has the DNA TGTGCCAGCAGTTTAACGGGGACAGGGATGTACGAGCAGTACTTC. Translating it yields CASSLTGTGMYEQYF.